A selection of T cell receptor beta chains follows, all from one sample in a study of shared clonotypes between healthy human individuals. This table comes from immunoSEQ multiplex PCR, and its TCRdb copy is limited to in-frame clones, with some not included. Altogether about 960,000 clones are present, 76% being singletons, with the ten largest covering about 1.5%. The sequenced sample was memory CD4+ T cells sorted from blood. These receptors all come from a man aged 18 to 30 in good health. Each CDR3 is given with its conserved first and last residue.

J: TRBJ1-4; V: TRBV11-2; CDR3: CASSLEGRQATNEKLFF
J: TRBJ2-5; V: TRBV10-2; CDR3: CASRGLAGGRETQYF
J: TRBJ2-1; V: TRBV5-1; CDR3: CASSFGLAGAFYNEQFF
J: TRBJ2-2; V: TRBV19; CDR3: CASSWTVGTGELFF
J: TRBJ2-2; V: TRBV7-9; CDR3: CASSLASWGELFF
J: TRBJ1-4; V: TRBV2; CDR3: CASSRDRGTEKLFF
J: TRBJ2-2; V: TRBV6-5; CDR3: CASSRGHGELFF
J: TRBJ1-5; V: TRBV30; CDR3: CAWSHLGTSNQPQHF
J: TRBJ1-2; V: TRBV30; CDR3: CAWSTGGVLGYTF
J: TRBJ2-3; V: TRBV10-1; CDR3: CASSPGTGITDTQYF
J: TRBJ1-6; V: TRBV19; CDR3: CASSMQGFNSPLHF
J: TRBJ2-3; V: TRBV18; CDR3: CASSPELASTDTQYF
J: TRBJ2-7; V: TRBV7-2; CDR3: CASRPGGSSYEQYF
J: TRBJ2-5; V: TRBV5-1; CDR3: CASSRSGEETQYF
J: TRBJ1-5; V: TRBV30; CDR3: CAWSRQGTQPQHF
J: TRBJ2-7; V: TRBV6-1; CDR3: CASRWTSGSYEQYF
J: TRBJ2-7; V: TRBV2; CDR3: CAGSGSSYEQYF
J: TRBJ2-5; V: TRBV5-6; CDR3: CASSFIQQETQYF
J: TRBJ1-1; V: TRBV5-1; CDR3: CASSPEGGNTEAFF
J: TRBJ2-5; V: TRBV18; CDR3: CASSPLGAETQYF
J: TRBJ1-2; V: TRBV29-1; CDR3: CSVGGQGGPGGGYGYTF
J: TRBJ2-2; V: TRBV19; CDR3: CASKSGGRTNTGELFF
J: TRBJ1-4; V: TRBV4-1; CDR3: CASSRILRTGEYEKLFF